This is a list of T cell receptor beta chains from one sample in a study of blood T cell repertoires in COVID-19. Libraries were prepared by immunoSEQ multiplex PCR; TCRdb keeps only in-frame clonotypes and omits some of them. The profile covers about 86,000 clones, with approximately 82% appearing a single time and 0.95% to 1.5% taken by the ten largest. What was sequenced was peripheral blood. The receptors were gathered from an elderly woman with acute or convalescent COVID-19. Both conserved end residues are trimmed from each CDR3. Fields, in order: D gene, J gene, V gene, CDR3 protein. D genes are given only for firm matches.

D gene: NA
J gene: TRBJ1-4
V gene: TRBV19
CDR3 protein: ASGSGGAVNEKLF

D gene: TRBD2
J gene: TRBJ2-1
V gene: TRBV9
CDR3 protein: ASSVGDSGPWDEQF

D gene: NA
J gene: TRBJ1-2
V gene: TRBV27
CDR3 protein: ATGRQGNYGYT

D gene: NA
J gene: TRBJ2-1
V gene: TRBV12-3/TRBV12-4
CDR3 protein: ASSSRGNEQF

D gene: TRBD2
J gene: TRBJ2-2
V gene: TRBV25-1
CDR3 protein: ASSLAGLNTGELF

D gene: NA
J gene: TRBJ2-1
V gene: TRBV6-5
CDR3 protein: ASRSVGGPYNEQF

D gene: TRBD2
J gene: TRBJ2-5
V gene: TRBV27
CDR3 protein: ASSLKGTSGVLAQY

D gene: TRBD1
J gene: TRBJ2-7
V gene: TRBV18
CDR3 protein: ASSPEAGGYEQY

D gene: NA
J gene: TRBJ1-5
V gene: TRBV6-1
CDR3 protein: ASSEGHRRNQPQH

D gene: TRBD1
J gene: TRBJ1-5
V gene: TRBV7-6
CDR3 protein: ASSSGGQGLNQPQH

D gene: TRBD2
J gene: TRBJ2-1
V gene: TRBV7-8
CDR3 protein: ASRSGTSGSPEQF

D gene: NA
J gene: TRBJ1-3
V gene: TRBV5-1
CDR3 protein: ASSEGQSSGNTIY

D gene: TRBD2
J gene: TRBJ2-2
V gene: TRBV5-1
CDR3 protein: ASSLSGGHTGELF

D gene: TRBD1
J gene: TRBJ1-1
V gene: TRBV19
CDR3 protein: ASRGTGINTEAF

D gene: TRBD1
J gene: TRBJ1-4
V gene: TRBV4-2
CDR3 protein: ASSPTGTVSNEKLF

D gene: NA
J gene: TRBJ1-5
V gene: TRBV6-5
CDR3 protein: ASRGRGPNQPQH

D gene: NA
J gene: TRBJ2-7
V gene: TRBV2
CDR3 protein: ASTDSMREQY

D gene: NA
J gene: TRBJ1-5
V gene: TRBV6-5
CDR3 protein: ASSYSAGSGPQH

D gene: NA
J gene: TRBJ1-4
V gene: TRBV5-5
CDR3 protein: ASSLMWSGNEKLF

D gene: TRBD1
J gene: TRBJ2-1
V gene: TRBV11-1
CDR3 protein: ASSLDQGANEQF

D gene: TRBD2
J gene: TRBJ2-4
V gene: TRBV3-1/TRBV3-2
CDR3 protein: ASSQGLAGGIAKNIQY

D gene: TRBD2
J gene: TRBJ2-7
V gene: TRBV5-1
CDR3 protein: ASRPSFGGRATEQY

D gene: NA
J gene: TRBJ2-3
V gene: TRBV20-1
CDR3 protein: SASEGGIDTQY

D gene: TRBD2
J gene: TRBJ2-5
V gene: TRBV2
CDR3 protein: ASGRTSEQETQY

D gene: TRBD1
J gene: TRBJ1-1
V gene: TRBV12-5
CDR3 protein: ASGLGQGSNTEAF

D gene: NA
J gene: TRBJ2-7
V gene: TRBV2
CDR3 protein: ASTLGSIEYEQY

D gene: NA
J gene: TRBJ2-4
V gene: TRBV19
CDR3 protein: ASSIQSSGGKNIQY

D gene: TRBD1
J gene: TRBJ1-1
V gene: TRBV3-1/TRBV3-2
CDR3 protein: ASSPTPGQAEAF

D gene: TRBD2
J gene: TRBJ2-1
V gene: TRBV10-2
CDR3 protein: ASSEGVAGPYNEQF

D gene: NA
J gene: TRBJ1-1
V gene: TRBV9
CDR3 protein: ASGVGPENTEAF

D gene: NA
J gene: TRBJ2-3
V gene: TRBV2
CDR3 protein: ASRAGLSTDTQY

D gene: TRBD2
J gene: TRBJ2-5
V gene: TRBV14
CDR3 protein: ASSQWEGETQY

D gene: TRBD2
J gene: TRBJ2-1
V gene: TRBV27
CDR3 protein: ASLAGGYYNEQF

D gene: TRBD1
J gene: TRBJ2-1
V gene: TRBV7-9
CDR3 protein: ASSLRTGGVNEQF

D gene: TRBD1
J gene: TRBJ1-1
V gene: TRBV6-5
CDR3 protein: ASSSGQGGTEAF

D gene: NA
J gene: TRBJ2-5
V gene: TRBV6-5
CDR3 protein: ASSSPPETQY

D gene: TRBD2
J gene: TRBJ2-5
V gene: TRBV18
CDR3 protein: ASSLTSGVPQETQY

D gene: NA
J gene: TRBJ2-1
V gene: TRBV6-1
CDR3 protein: ASSFRANEQF

D gene: NA
J gene: TRBJ1-3
V gene: TRBV4-2
CDR3 protein: ASSQDMGNTIY

D gene: TRBD1
J gene: TRBJ1-5
V gene: TRBV6-1
CDR3 protein: ASSAGTGLGNQPQH

D gene: TRBD1
J gene: TRBJ1-4
V gene: TRBV28
CDR3 protein: ASSVRDSREKLF

D gene: TRBD2
J gene: TRBJ2-3
V gene: TRBV28
CDR3 protein: ASSSSLLSGRGTDTQY

D gene: TRBD1
J gene: TRBJ1-1
V gene: TRBV5-1
CDR3 protein: ASSSVAQGVEAF

D gene: NA
J gene: TRBJ2-1
V gene: TRBV28
CDR3 protein: ASTRGGGYNEQF

D gene: TRBD1
J gene: TRBJ1-2
V gene: TRBV9
CDR3 protein: ASSPATGIYGYT

D gene: TRBD1
J gene: TRBJ2-4
V gene: TRBV5-1
CDR3 protein: ASSLAGDRVNIQY

D gene: TRBD1
J gene: TRBJ1-1
V gene: TRBV2
CDR3 protein: ASTPDRVGTEAF